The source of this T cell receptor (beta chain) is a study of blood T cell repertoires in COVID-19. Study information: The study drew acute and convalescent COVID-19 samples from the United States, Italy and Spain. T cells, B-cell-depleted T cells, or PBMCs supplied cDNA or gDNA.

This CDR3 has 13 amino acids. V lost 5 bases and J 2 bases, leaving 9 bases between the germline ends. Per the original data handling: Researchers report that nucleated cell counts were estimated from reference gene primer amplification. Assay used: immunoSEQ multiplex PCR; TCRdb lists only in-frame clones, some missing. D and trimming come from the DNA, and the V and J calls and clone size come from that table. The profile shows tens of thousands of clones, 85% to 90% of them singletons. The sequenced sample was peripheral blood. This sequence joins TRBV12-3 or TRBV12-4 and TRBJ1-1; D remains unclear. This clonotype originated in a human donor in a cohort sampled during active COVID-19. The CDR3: CASSIIENTEAFF. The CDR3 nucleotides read TGTGCCAGCAGTATTATAGAAAACACTGAAGCTTTCTTT.